These T cell receptor beta chains were read from a single sample in a study of T cell responses to AZD1222 COVID-19 vaccine. Sequenced by immunoSEQ multiplex PCR; TCRdb stores in-frame clones only, minus some. This sample has some 170,000 clones, with 88% found just once. Sequencing used peripheral blood, obtained 28 days after the second AZD1222 dose. Source of these receptors: an adult who received the AZD1222 COVID-19 vaccine. CDR3s include the opening cysteine and the closing phenylalanine or tryptophan. A D gene is named only where the DNA matches it firmly. Expanded clones get a size class; other rows say once, few or many, or leave the size out.

>few|TRBV7-8|TRBJ2-7|-
CASSRDSFEQYF
TGTGCCAGCAGCCGAGACAGTTTCGAGCAGTACTTC
>-|TRBV3-1/TRBV3-2|TRBJ1-4|-
CASSQDLGGEKLFF
TGTGCCAGCAGCCAAGATTTGGGAGGTGAAAAACTGTTTTTT
>once|TRBV27|TRBJ1-1|-
CASSSGGGAFF
TGTGCCAGCAGTTCCGGAGGAGGAGCTTTCTTT
>few|TRBV3-1/TRBV3-2|TRBJ1-1|-
CASSPETGPMNTEAFF
TGTGCCAGCAGCCCAGAGACCGGGCCAATGAACACTGAAGCTTTCTTT
>-|TRBV10-3|TRBJ1-1|-
CAVVVSTGAEAFF
TGTGCCGTAGTGGTGTCGACCGGCGCTGAAGCTTTCTTT
>-|TRBV5-1|TRBJ2-3|-
CASSLVEGKDTQYF
TGCGCCAGCAGCTTGGTGGAGGGTAAAGATACGCAGTATTTT
>-|TRBV6-5|TRBJ2-1|-
CASSLQGSYNEQFF
TGTGCCAGCAGTCTACAGGGTTCCTACAATGAGCAGTTCTTC
>-|TRBV27|TRBJ2-1|-
CASSLRALSNFPNEQFF
TGTGCCAGCAGTTTGCGGGCACTATCTAACTTTCCCAATGAGCAGTTCTTC
>-|TRBV7-9|TRBJ2-2|-
CASSADSLTGELFF
TGTGCCAGCAGCGCTGACAGTCTAACCGGGGAGCTGTTTTTT
>-|TRBV3-1/TRBV3-2|TRBJ1-3|-
CASSLRAWNTIYF
TGTGCCAGCAGCCTCAGGGCATGGAACACCATATATTTT
>-|TRBV19|TRBJ1-2|-
CASSPLERARYGYTF
TGTGCCAGTAGCCCTCTGGAGAGGGCTCGTTATGGCTACACCTTC
>-|TRBV6-5|TRBJ2-1|-
CASSSPGTPQFF
TGTGCCAGCAGTTCCCCCGGGACCCCGCAGTTCTTC
>-|TRBV5-4|TRBJ2-3|-
CASSRADTGTDTQYF
TGTGCCAGCAGCCGAGCGGACACAGGCACAGATACGCAGTATTTT
>-|TRBV6-2/TRBV6-3|TRBJ2-7|TRBD1
CASSSDGTGLVSEQYF
TGTGCCAGCAGCTCAGACGGGACAGGGCTGGTGAGCGAGCAGTACTTC
>few|TRBV30|TRBJ2-1|-
CAWKGSPGGSYNEQFF
TGTGCCTGGAAAGGGAGTCCCGGAGGCTCCTACAATGAGCAGTTCTTC
>-|TRBV20-1|TRBJ2-5|-
CSASYSGETQYF
TGCAGTGCTAGTTATAGCGGAGAGACCCAGTACTTC
>-|TRBV7-3|TRBJ2-1|TRBD1
CASSLRVAGGIDEQFF
TGTGCCAGCAGCTTAAGAGTGGCAGGGGGCATAGATGAGCAGTTCTTC
>-|TRBV27|TRBJ2-7|TRBD1
CASHGTGASYEQYF
TGTGCCAGCCACGGGACAGGGGCGAGCTACGAGCAGTACTTC
>-|TRBV20-1|TRBJ1-2|-
CSASTYQSAYGYTF
TGCAGTGCTAGTACTTACCAGAGCGCCTATGGCTACACCTTC
>-|TRBV14|TRBJ1-3|-
CASSQGLGTSRNTIYF
TGTGCCAGCAGCCAAGGTCTGGGGACATCGAGGAACACCATATATTTT
>-|TRBV18|TRBJ2-7|TRBD1
CASSRGLTGIGEQYF
TGTGCCAGCTCAAGGGGGCTGACAGGCATAGGTGAGCAGTACTTC
>-|TRBV14|TRBJ1-1|TRBD1
CASSEKTGTANTEAFF
TGTGCCAGCAGCGAAAAGACCGGGACAGCGAACACTGAAGCTTTCTTT
>-|TRBV7-2|TRBJ2-4|-
CATRLGVSKNIQYF
TGTGCCACCCGATTAGGGGTCTCCAAAAACATTCAGTACTTC
>-|TRBV7-7|TRBJ1-1|-
CASSLRGPQNTEAFF
TGTGCCAGCAGCCTTAGGGGCCCACAGAACACTGAAGCTTTCTTT
>-|TRBV30|TRBJ1-2|-
CAWSLAYGYTF
TGTGCCTGGAGTCTGGCTTATGGCTACACCTTC
>-|TRBV10-2|TRBJ1-3|TRBD1
CASGTVSGNTIYF
TGCGCCAGCGGGACAGTTTCTGGAAACACCATATATTTT
>once|TRBV5-1|TRBJ2-7|-
CASSLSWTESYEQYF
TGCGCCAGCAGCTTAAGTTGGACAGAATCTTACGAGCAGTACTTC
>-|TRBV27|TRBJ2-5|-
CASSLVLGETQYF
TGTGCCAGCAGTTTAGTCCTAGGGGAGACCCAGTACTTC
>-|TRBV30|TRBJ1-1|-
CAWRGLGEAFF
TGTGCCTGGAGAGGTTTGGGGGAAGCTTTCTTT
>-|TRBV3-1/TRBV3-2|TRBJ1-2|-
CASSQGQVLGGYTF
TGTGCCAGCAGCCAAGGGCAGGTCCTAGGGGGCTACACCTTC
>-|TRBV5-1|TRBJ2-5|TRBD1
CASSAPMGTGIGETQYF
TGCGCCAGCAGCGCACCTATGGGGACAGGGATAGGAGAGACCCAGTACTTC
>-|TRBV6-2/TRBV6-3|TRBJ2-5|TRBD2
CASSPSRRSGIQETQYF
TGTGCCAGCAGTCCATCTCGAAGAAGCGGGATACAAGAGACCCAGTACTTC
>-|TRBV28|TRBJ1-1|TRBD1
CASSSQGGTEAFF
TGTGCCAGCAGTTCGCAGGGGGGCACTGAAGCTTTCTTT
>-|TRBV21-1|TRBJ1-6|-
CARPGQGSSYNSPLHF
TGTGCCAGACCGGGACAGGGAAGCTCCTATAATTCACCCCTCCACTTT
>few|TRBV6-6|TRBJ1-1|-
CASTPPEGKAFF
TGTGCCAGCACCCCCCCAGAGGGAAAAGCTTTCTTT
>-|TRBV7-6|TRBJ2-1|-
CASSLPANEQFF
TGTGCCAGCAGCTTACCAGCAAATGAGCAGTTCTTC
>-|TRBV6-1|TRBJ1-3|-
CASSEVTGPSSGNTIYF
TGTGCCAGCAGTGAGGTTACAGGGCCGAGCTCTGGAAACACCATATATTTT
>few|TRBV29-1|TRBJ1-2|-
CSVGPDGYTF
TGCAGCGTTGGGCCCGATGGCTACACCTTC